One and the same sample provided the 12 T cell receptor beta chains below, sequenced in a study of cytomegalovirus exposure and HLA in healthy donors. Primers for the PCR totalled 60 Vbeta and 13 Jbeta. TCRdb's table, derived via immunoSEQ multiplex PCR, lists solely in-frame clones and lacks some. The data contain about 130,000 clones, 75% to 80% of them seen just once; the ten biggest clones take up approximately 3.8%. Sequencing was performed on PBMCs. The source of these receptors is a man aged 40-49 years in good health and CMV-seronegative.

CDR3 amino acids: CASSGGTAYNEQFF. Here the CDR3 DNA reads TGTGCCAGCAGTGGAGGGACAGCTTACAATGAGCAGTTCTTC. The chain has TRBV7-2 and TRBJ2-1; D is possibly TRBD1 (7 bases). V gave up 6 bases and J gave up 4 bases, with 13 bases separating them. This CDR3 is 14 amino acids long. From germline, CDR1 is SGHTA and CDR2 FQGNSA.

The gene calls are TRBV7-8 and TRBJ1-4; tentatively, D is TRBD1 (5 bases). Germline-derived CDR1 and CDR2 are SGHVS and FQNEAQ. This CDR3 is 13 amino acids long. With 5 bases removed from V and 13 bases from J, the gap between germline ends came to 17 bases. CDR3 sequence reads: CASSLDLRRGLFF. The CDR3 DNA sequence: TGTGCCAGCAGCCTGGACCTCCGGAGGGGACTGTTTTTT.

The chain uses TRBV7-9 and TRBJ2-1; 7 bases map to TRBD2. This CDR3 comprises 17 residues. Germline V gives CDR1 SEHNR, CDR2 FQNEAQ (reference sequence). V was pared by 2 bases and J by 1 base, with 8 bases of the junction left unmatched. CDR3 DNA: TGTGCCAGCAGCTTAAGTGGGGCGGGGGATTCCTACAATGAGCAGTTCTTC. Protein product: CASSLSGAGDSYNEQFF.

This clone was found many times. The chain joins TRBV9 to TRBJ1-4; D might be TRBD1 (5 bases). Trimming took off 0 bases at V and 8 bases at J, with 11 bases between the two ends. The CDR3 has 14 amino acids. Per germline, CDR1 SGDLS and CDR2 YYNGEE. The chain's CDR3 is CASSVGGRGEKLFF. The CDR3 DNA reads TGTGCCAGCAGCGTAGGAGGACGGGGGGAAAAACTGTTTTTT.

This chain joins TRBV14 and TRBJ2-7; 8 bases align to TRBD2. The CDR3 length is 16 residues. Germline CDR1 SGHDN, CDR2 FVKESK. V lost 4 bases and J lost 4; bases outside the gene matches: 12. CDR3 sequence: CASSRNPGLDRYEQYF. For the CDR3, the DNA is TGTGCCAGCAGCCGAAACCCGGGACTAGATCGGTACGAGCAGTACTTC.

To note about this clone: The junction shows a germline mismatch at one end, possibly a read error. V is TRBV6-6 and J is TRBJ1-2, with D maybe TRBD1 (6 bases). The CDR3 is 14 amino acids. Per germline, CDR1 MNHNY and CDR2 SVGAGI (reference sequence). CDR3 in amino acids: CASRLTGTTYDYTF. In DNA, the CDR3 is TGTGCCAGCAGACTCACAGGGACAACTTATGACTACACCTTC.

This chain joins TRBV6-4 and TRBJ1-3, with D perhaps matching TRBD1 (5 bases). The CDR3 is 15 amino acids. V gave up 6 bases and J gave up 2 bases, with 14 bases separating them. Per germline, CDR1 MRHNA and CDR2 SNTAGT. DNA for the CDR3: TGTGCCAGCAGCGACGATAGGGGCGCTGGAAACACCATATATTTT. Amino acids: CASSDDRGAGNTIYF.

The chain uses TRBV5-1 and TRBJ2-7; D might be TRBD1 (5 bases). Germline-derived CDR1 and CDR2 are SGHRS and YFSETQ. Trimming took 5 bases from V and 2 from J, leaving 14 bases between them. The CDR3 spans 14 residues. CDR3 bases: TGCGCCAGCAGAGAGCAGGGCAATACCTACGAGCAGTACTTC. The encoded protein is CASREQGNTYEQYF.

In its sample, this clone was seen a few times. This rearrangement joins TRBV7-3 to TRBJ2-1, with 9 bases aligning to TRBD1. Trimming took 0 bases from V and 8 from J; bases not matched to a gene: 8. This CDR3 is built from 16 residues. From germline, CDR1 is SGHTA and CDR2 FQGTGA. The CDR3: CASSLTGDRVGDEQFF. The CDR3 DNA reads as TGTGCCAGCAGCTTAACTGGGGACAGGGTAGGAGATGAGCAGTTCTTC.

The V call is TRBV15, the J call TRBJ2-5; D call uncertain. This CDR3 contains 15 residues. The germline V gene has CDR1 LNHNV and CDR2 YYDKDF (reference sequence). V gave up 1 base and J gave up 1 base, with 10 bases separating them. The CDR3 is CATSRVASSQETQYF. CDR3 DNA sequence: TGTGCCACCAGCAGAGTTGCTAGTTCCCAAGAGACCCAGTACTTC. Full variable domain (outside the CDR3, taken from reference TRBV15 and TRBJ2-5): DAMVIQNPRYQVTQFGKPVTLSCSQTLNHNVMYWYQQKSSQAPKLLFHYYDKDFNNEADTPDNFQSRRPNTSFCFLDIRSPGLGDTAMYLCATSRVASSQETQYFGPGTRLLVL.

The chain joins TRBV28 to TRBJ2-5; 13 bases line up with TRBD2. The V gene's germline CDR1 is MDHEN and CDR2 SYDVKM. Trimming cost V 5 bases and J 1 base; bases outside gene matches: 19. This CDR3 has 21 amino acids. In DNA, the CDR3 is TGTGCCAGCAGTCCCGGGACTTTCGGACTAGCGGGAGCCGATATCCAAGAGACCCAGTACTTC. It specifies CASSPGTFGLAGADIQETQYF.

This sequence joins TRBV18 and TRBJ1-1, with 7 positions matching TRBD1. The CDR3 is made up of 13 amino acids. Germline-derived CDR1 and CDR2 are KGHSH and LQKENI. Trimming took 4 bases from V and 7 from J; bases not matched to a gene: 6. The CDR3 loop reads CASSQNRDSEAFF. The CDR3 DNA follows: TGTGCCAGCTCACAAAACCGGGACAGTGAAGCTTTCTTT.